This section outlines one TCR beta chain sequence together with its context. What it binds is not known. Germline lookup yields CDR1 SGHTA and CDR2 FQGNSA. The J segment lost 2 bases and the V segment lost 1 base, leaving 6 bases of the junction unmatched. This CDR3 region has 17 residues. This entry is derived from a study of Ad26.COV2.S vaccination and SARS-CoV-2 variants. Study-level points and caveats: Non-spike TCR breadth showed similarity between vaccine and placebo recipients.

Some clones are missing from TCRdb's copy, which holds only in-frame ones; the method was immunoSEQ multiplex PCR. The table includes about 420,000 clones, roughly 88% detected once. Regarding treatment: about 20 received Ad26.COV2.S at low or high dose, single or two shots; about 5 received placebo; per-sample allocation not given. Samples analyzed were those drawn on day 63 after the first vaccine or placebo injection. The rearrangement joins TRBV7-2 to TRBJ2-2, with 8 bases identical to TRBD2. This specimen consisted of peripheral blood, obtained in a trial of Ad26.COV2.S vaccine versus placebo. The receptor's source is a person between 18 and 59 years old who received the Ad26.COV2.S COVID-19 vaccine or a placebo. The CDR3 here is CASSLDWRGVNTGELFF. The CDR3 nucleotides read TGTGCCAGCAGCTTAGATTGGCGGGGGGTTAACACCGGGGAGCTGTTTTTT.